The 5 T cell receptor beta chains presented below share a single source sample, sequenced in a study of CD8 T cells in ankylosing spondylitis. MiXCR, applied by TCRdb to the 5' RACE reads, yields one record per CDR3 protein. The sample has about 130,000 distinct CDR3 sequences, around 10% seen once. The sequenced sample was blood, either unsorted or a sorted T cell fraction (not recorded which). The source is a female donor with ankylosing spondylitis or in good health (not recorded which).

Ten or more counts support this clonotype. This chain joins TRBV24-1 and TRBJ2-2; D not certain. Germline CDR1 KGHDR, CDR2 SFDVKD. The ends were cut back, 8 bases at V and 8 bases at J, with 11 bases in the middle. CDR3 size: 12 residues. Here the CDR3 DNA reads TGTGCCACCAAAGGAGACGGAGGGGAGCTGTTTTTT. Translation: CATKGDGGELFF.

This chain uses TRBV20-1 with TRBJ1-5; 9 bases agree with TRBD1. The CDR3 is 16 residues long. Germline values: CDR1 DFQATT, CDR2 SNEGSKA (reference sequence). J lost 7 bases, V lost 5 bases, and 15 bases had no gene match. The CDR3 reads CSALKWGGQGGQPQHF. The DNA of the CDR3 is TGCAGTGCTCTTAAGTGGGGGGGACAGGGAGGCCAGCCCCAGCATTTT.

This clonotype was found a few times. The V gene is TRBV18, the J gene TRBJ2-7; D remains ambiguous. The CDR3 loop spans 13 amino acids. CDR1 KGHSH and CDR2 LQKENI come from the germline V gene. The V end was cut by 0 bases, the J end by 6 bases, with 9 bases between. The CDR3 here is CASSPPAALEQYF. In DNA form, the CDR3 reads TGTGCCAGCTCACCACCGGCAGCGCTCGAGCAGTACTTC.

This chain connects TRBV30 to TRBJ1-2, with D unclear. The CDR3 has 12 amino acids. Trimming took 2 bases from V and 6 from J, leaving 10 bases between them. CDR1 and CDR2 (germline): GTSNPN, SVGIG (reference sequence). For the CDR3, the DNA is TGTGCCTGGAGTCTTGCGGTGAATGGCTACACCTTC. It is translated as CAWSLAVNGYTF.

This clonotype was seen a handful of times. The chain links TRBV7-9 to TRBJ2-1; D is perhaps TRBD2 (6 bases). This CDR3 has 17 residues. From germline, CDR1 is SEHNR and CDR2 FQNEAQ (reference sequence). The V and J ends lost 1 base and 4 bases respectively, with 17 bases between them. CDR3 nucleotide sequence: TGTGCCAGCAGCTTAGGGTGGCGCGGGACGTGGTACAATGAGCAGTTCTTC. Residues: CASSLGWRGTWYNEQFF.